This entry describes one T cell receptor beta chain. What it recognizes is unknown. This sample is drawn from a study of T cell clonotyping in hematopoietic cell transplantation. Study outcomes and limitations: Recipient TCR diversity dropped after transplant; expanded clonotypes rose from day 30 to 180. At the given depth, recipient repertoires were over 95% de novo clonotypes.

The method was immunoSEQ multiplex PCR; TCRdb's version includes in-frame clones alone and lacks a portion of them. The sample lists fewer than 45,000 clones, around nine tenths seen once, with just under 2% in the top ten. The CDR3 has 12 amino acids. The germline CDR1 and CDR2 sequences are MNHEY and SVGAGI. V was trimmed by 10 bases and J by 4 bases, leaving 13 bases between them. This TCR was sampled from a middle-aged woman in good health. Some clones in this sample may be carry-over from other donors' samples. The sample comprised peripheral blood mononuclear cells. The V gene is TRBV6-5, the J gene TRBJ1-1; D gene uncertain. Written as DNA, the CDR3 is TGTGCCACCGCCGTGGAGGGCACTGAAGCTTTCTTT. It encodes CATAVEGTEAFF.